This TCR beta chain was documented in a study of blood T cell repertoires in COVID-19. The method was immunoSEQ multiplex PCR; TCRdb's version includes in-frame clones alone and lacks a portion of them. The data contain about 190,000 clones, around nine tenths of them singletons. This CDR3 region has 15 residues. The V gene end was trimmed by 8 bases and the J gene end by 7 bases; junction bases not matched to a gene: 6. CDR1 is KGHSH, CDR2 LQKENI, per germline. The material sequenced was peripheral blood. V and J are TRBV18 and TRBJ2-1, with 15 bases fitting TRBD2. The sequence came from a woman aged 35 to 49 who had recovered from COVID-19. The CDR3 spells CASATGTSGGNEQFF. CDR3 nucleotides: TGTGCCAGCGCTACCGGGACTAGCGGGGGGAATGAGCAGTTCTTC.